This TCR beta chain was recorded in a study of blood T cells in healthy people across ages. A sample-barcoded 5' primer and a J-beta primer mix were used in a second PCR of roughly 7 to 11 cycles. TCRdb reanalysed the 5' RACE reads using MiXCR and keeps one entry per CDR3 protein. The table shows about 810,000 distinct CDR3 sequences, with around 34% occurring only once. Germline loops: CDR1 SGHTA, CDR2 FQGNSA. The CDR3 totals 13 residues. Of note for this clonotype: A much larger clone lies a single base off, so this may be a read error.

The V gene is TRBV7-2, the J gene TRBJ2-7; D may be TRBD1 (5 bases). Input material: blood. The clonotype comes from a man younger than 35 in good health. Here the CDR3 reads CAGSMTVTYEQYF. The CDR3 DNA reads as TGTGCCGGCAGCATGACAGTGACCTACGAGCAGTACTTC.